The text below deals with one T cell receptor beta chain. It has no known antigen specificity. Base qualities are not recorded, but no much larger clone differs from it by a single base. The source of the sample is a study of technical replicates of blood from several donors (dated by TCRdb to about 2017). V lost 2 bases and J lost 10 bases; the stretch between them is 14 bases long. Taken from cysteine to phenylalanine, the CDR3 has 14 residues. The read is trimmed to its CDR3 DNA, 42 bases read in frame from base 1. The germline V gene provides CDR1 MDHEN and CDR2 SYDVKM. Preparation of the library involved the immunoSEQ multiplex PCR assay. TCRdb took over this immuneACCESS table, retaining in-frame rearrangements with V and J assigned. Such tables are incomplete; in checked studies, under half of the missing clones stem from an unresolved V gene, and the remainder is unexplained. This sample comprises tens of thousands of clones, about 95% of them detected only once. The ten largest account for 0.25% to 0.3% of the sample.

The sequence was collected from a human donor in good health. The chain is made from TRBV28 and TRBJ1-4; tentative D gene TRBD1, with 5 bases matching. Sequencing input: T cells isolated from PBMCs. The bases are TGTGCCAGCAGTTTAGGCACCCCAAGGGGAAAACTGTTTTTT. It is translated as CASSLGTPRGKLFF.